This TCR beta chain comes out of a study of blood T cell repertoires in COVID-19 (dated by TCRdb to 2020 to 2022). Some background on the complete study: Samples covering the acute and convalescent phases of COVID-19 were provided by collaborators in the United States, Italy and Spain. The material from the prospective study consisted of cDNA or gDNA derived from T cells, B-cell-depleted T cells, or PBMCs. Deeply sampled blood TCRbeta repertoires from subjects exposed to, actively infected with, or recovered from COVID-19 were included in the dataset. The repertoires were released in a freely available public database intended as a resource for research on the immune response to SARS-CoV-2. The samples were drawn from two sources: the first 160 participants of the ongoing ImmuneRACE study, and about 1,300 subjects contributed by 6 global collaborators. The sample metadata nearly always contained a de-identified subject ID, COVID-19 status, age in years and sex. Where available, HLA class I and class II types were taken from metadata supplied by the sample provider and were not determined by assay-based typing. What the research found in general, with its limitations: How much clinical and demographic metadata was included differed by source and by participant, and the metadata was provided uncurated.

The immunoSEQ Assay, a bias-controlled multiplex PCR, was used to amplify TCRbeta CDR3 regions from genomic DNA. In the original analysis: Within the assay, amplification of reference gene primers was used to estimate how many nucleated cells each sample contained. To quantify the absolute abundance of each unique TCRbeta CDR3 rearrangement, sequence reads were collapsed and filtered. For each sample, productive Simpson clonality was calculated by taking the square root of Simpson's diversity index across productive rearrangements. The table comes from immuneACCESS by way of TCRdb, which keeps in-frame sequences with V and J called. Part of the clones is missing from these tables; in studies checked, under half for an unresolved V gene and the rest for unknown reasons. The DNA was the basis for D and trimming; V, J and clone size are from that table. Recorded for this sample are about 120,000 clones; roughly 89% of them occurred a single time. The ten largest clonotypes hold 3.5% to 4% of the sample.

This clone occurred a few times. It lacks a known antigen. No quality values exist for individual bases; no much larger clone is one base distant. In Seattle, one collaborating source enrolled patients while the infection was active and tracked those patients longitudinally over the course of disease. Whole blood was collected in K2EDTA tubes by collaborating institutions according to the institutions' own protocols. For TCRbeta analysis, collaborators shipped samples in one of three forms: frozen whole blood, isolated PBMCs, or DNA extracted from either of those sample types. From the cysteine through the phenylalanine, the CDR3 covers 15 amino acids. Only the CDR3 region is kept as DNA, spanning 45 bases read in frame from base 1. V and J lose 0 bases and 2 bases, and a span of 9 bases separates them. CDR1 and CDR2 are read off the germline V gene as ENHRY and SYGVKD.

The sequenced material came from peripheral blood. The sequence came from a woman in her sixties or seventies with COVID-19, enrolled during active disease. Recombination joined TRBV10-3 with TRBJ2-3, with an unclear D gene assignment. Here is the DNA: TGTGCCATCAGTGAGTCTAGCCCCAACACAGATACGCAGTATTTT. It specifies CAISESSPNTDTQYF.